Following are 12 T cell receptor beta chains from one sample sequenced in a study of shared clonotypes between healthy human individuals. The table came from immunoSEQ multiplex PCR; TCRdb's copy has only in-frame clones and leaves some out. This repertoire shows around 700,000 clones, 72% found once; its top ten account for approximately 1.8%. Sequencing used memory CD4+ T cells sorted from blood. Specified subset: CD45RA-negative fraction. The receptors were sampled from a woman aged 25-40 years in good health.

This clone was observed a few times. The chain is built from TRBV2 and TRBJ2-4, with a possible D match to TRBD1 (6 bases). Germline lookup yields CDR1 SNHLY and CDR2 FYNNEI. With 4 bases removed from V and 1 base from J, the gap between germline ends came to 14 bases. The CDR3 has 16 amino acids. CDR3 DNA sequence: TGTGCCAGCAGTGGGCATCAGGGGCTGGCCAAAAACATTCAGTACTTC. This codes for CASSGHQGLAKNIQYF.

The sample holds a few counts of this clone. The same CDR3 can be traced to other DNA sequences in this sample. The chain couples TRBV11-2 to TRBJ2-7; possible D gene TRBD2, 5 bases. From germline, CDR1 is SGHAT and CDR2 FQNNGV. V lost 2 bases and J lost 0, with 11 bases in between. There are 15 residues in the CDR3. CDR3 in amino acids: CASSLIPGSSYEQYF. The DNA for the CDR3 is TGTGCCAGCAGCTTAATCCCGGGGAGCTCCTACGAGCAGTACTTC.

This clone was observed a few times. This rearrangement joins TRBV6-5 to TRBJ2-3, with TRBD1 matching over 10 bases. With V trimmed by 6 bases and J by 3 bases, 6 bases remained unmatched. Germline assignment: CDR1 MNHEY and CDR2 SVGAGI. The CDR3 runs 15 residues. The CDR3 sequence is CASRRQGASTDTQYF. CDR3 coding DNA: TGTGCCAGCAGACGACAGGGGGCTTCTACAGATACGCAGTATTTT.

V gene TRBV7-9 combines with J gene TRBJ2-3; no reliable D call. The CDR3 loop spans 12 amino acids. Per the germline V gene, CDR1 is SEHNR and CDR2 is FQNEAQ (reference sequence). Trimming took off 6 bases at V and 4 bases at J, with 8 bases between the two ends. For the CDR3, the DNA is TGTGCCAGCAGTGCTCGGTCAGATACGCAGTATTTT. Protein sequence: CASSARSDTQYF.

The chain couples TRBV7-9 to TRBJ1-2; TRBD1 agrees at 9 bases. CDR1 is SEHNR and CDR2 is FQNEAQ in the germline V gene (reference sequence). V trimming: 5 bases; J trimming: 6 bases; junction bases outside the gene matches: 7. The CDR3 loop spans 14 amino acids. The CDR3 protein is CASSARGTGNGYTF. CDR3 DNA sequence: TGTGCCAGCAGCGCGCGGGGGACAGGGAATGGCTACACCTTC.

CDR3 nucleotides: TGTGCCAGCAGCTTAGTAGGGACAGGGTTCTCCTACAATGAGCAGTTCTTC. The encoded protein is CASSLVGTGFSYNEQFF. This chain links TRBV7-2 with TRBJ2-1; 9 positions match TRBD1. The J segment lost 0 bases and the V segment lost 1 base, leaving 4 bases of the junction unmatched. The length of the CDR3 is 17 residues. Germline V gene data show CDR1 as SGHTA and CDR2 as FQGNSA.

The V call is TRBV7-2, the J call TRBJ2-2, with 8 bases that match TRBD1. CDR1 is SGHTA, CDR2 FQGNSA, per germline. This CDR3 is built from 16 residues. The junction had 9 bases not matched to a gene; V was cut back by 7 bases and J by 2 bases. The CDR3 DNA sequence: TGTGCCAGCAAGCCCAATCAGGGGGCAAACACCGGGGAGCTGTTTTTT. Amino acid sequence: CASKPNQGANTGELFF.

Concerning this clone itself: Given a much more abundant clone one base away, this may be a read error. Other DNA variants within this sample encode the same CDR3. This chain links TRBV2 with TRBJ2-3; no clear D gene. The germline gives CDR1 SNHLY, CDR2 FYNNEI. Trimming left V 4 bases short and J 5 bases short, with 4 bases between. CDR3 length: 11 residues. CDR3 amino acids: CASSVGDTQYF. The CDR3 region has the DNA TGTGCCAGCAGTGTAGGAGATACGCAGTATTTT.

This sequence joins TRBV4-1 and TRBJ2-2; TRBD2 matches 12 bases. The V segment lost 5 bases and the J segment 4 bases; nucleotides outside the gene matches: 8. The germline gives CDR1 MGHRA, CDR2 YSYEKL. This CDR3 has 17 amino acids. CDR3 nucleotides: TGCGCCAGCAGCTGGGGCCTAGCGGGAGGGGTCACCGGGGAGCTGTTTTTT. The encoded protein is CASSWGLAGGVTGELFF.

The chain couples TRBV7-6 to TRBJ2-3, with D unresolved. The CDR3 length is 14 residues. Germline CDR1 SGHVS, CDR2 FNYEAQ. V was clipped by 6 bases and J by 6 bases, with 16 bases between them. The CDR3 nucleotides read TGTGCCAGCAGTTCGAGATGGCGGAGTGATACGCAGTATTTT. Protein sequence: CASSSRWRSDTQYF.

The chain couples TRBV5-4 to TRBJ2-1; TRBD2 agrees at 12 bases. The V gene's germline CDR1 is SGHNT and CDR2 YYREEE (reference sequence). The J segment lost 8 bases and the V segment lost 4 bases, leaving 7 bases of the junction unmatched. The CDR3 contains 15 residues. This CDR3 is CASSPGTSGSDEQFF. CDR3 in DNA: TGTGCCAGCAGCCCCGGGACTAGCGGGTCAGATGAGCAGTTCTTC.

V usage is TRBV7-9 and J usage is TRBJ2-7; D ambiguous. V lost 2 bases, J lost 2 bases, and 19 bases lay in between. This CDR3 region has 17 residues. Germline CDR1 SEHNR, CDR2 FQNEAQ (reference sequence). The CDR3 reads CASSLRSGSLAPYEQYF. Here the CDR3 DNA reads TGTGCCAGCAGCTTAAGGTCCGGATCCTTAGCCCCCTACGAGCAGTACTTC. The variable domain in full, with the rest retrieved from reference TRBV7-9 and TRBJ2-7, is DTGVSQNPRHKITKRGQNVTFRCDPISEHNRLYWYRQTLGQGPEFLTYFQNEAQLEKSRLLSDRFSAERPKGSFSTLEIQRTEQGDSAMYLCASSLRSGSLAPYEQYFGPGTRLTVT.